These T cell receptor beta chains were read from a single sample in a study of response to subunit inactivated influenza vaccine. TCRdb reprocessed the RT-PCR reads with MiXCR, giving one entry per CDR3 protein. The data show roughly 700,000 distinct CDR3 sequences, with about 14% seen just once and 5.5% to 7% held by the top ten. This specimen was PBMCs from blood, taken roughly 15 days before vaccination. These receptors originate from a man between 50 and 59 years old who received an inactivated influenza vaccine. Each CDR3 is given with its conserved first and last residue. Fields, in order: J gene, clone size, D gene, V gene, CDR3 DNA, CDR3 protein. A D gene is named only where the DNA matches it firmly. Clone sizes are given selectively: once, few, many, or a class where the clone is expanded.

>TRBJ1-3|.|.|TRBV11-1
TGTGCCAGCAGCTTAGACGAGGACACCATATATTTT
CASSLDEDTIYF
>TRBJ1-2|few|.|TRBV12-3/TRBV12-4
TGTGCCAGCAGTTTAGCGGTCAGAACTAACTATGGCTACACCTTC
CASSLAVRTNYGYTF
>TRBJ2-3|few|.|TRBV12-3/TRBV12-4
TGTGCCAGCAGTGCAGGGAGCAGGGCGCAGTATTTT
CASSAGSRAQYF
>TRBJ2-1|few|.|TRBV12-3/TRBV12-4
TGTGCCAGCAGGACCTGGACGGGCGGAGAGGGAAATGAGCAGTTCTTC
CASRTWTGGEGNEQFF
>TRBJ2-5|.|.|TRBV4-3
TGCGCCAGCAGCCAAGGGAGCACAGGCTTTGACGAGACCCAGTACTTC
CASSQGSTGFDETQYF
>TRBJ2-7|once|.|TRBV28
TGTGCCAGCAGTTCACCAGGGAGCGTGTCCTACGAGCAGTACTTC
CASSSPGSVSYEQYF
>TRBJ2-7|.|TRBD2|TRBV29-1
TGCAGCGTGACTAGCGGGGTAAAGACCTACGAGCAGTACTTC
CSVTSGVKTYEQYF
>TRBJ2-5|many|.|TRBV7-2
TGTGCCAGCAGCTCGGACAGACAAGAGACCCAGTACTTC
CASSSDRQETQYF
>TRBJ2-7|few|TRBD1|TRBV19
TGTGCCAGTAGCCCCGACAGGGCCGAGCAGTACTTC
CASSPDRAEQYF
>TRBJ2-5|few|.|TRBV9
TGTGCCAGCAGCGTATCCGGGAATCAAGAGACCCAGTACTTC
CASSVSGNQETQYF
>TRBJ2-7|once|TRBD1|TRBV12-3/TRBV12-4
TGTGCCAGCAGTCCCTCGACAGGGGGCTCCTACGAGCAGTACTTC
CASSPSTGGSYEQYF
>TRBJ2-1|once|.|TRBV18
TGTGCCAGCTCAGCACGGAGGGCGGGTGAGCAGTTCTTC
CASSARRAGEQFF
>TRBJ2-7|many|TRBD2|TRBV29-1
TGCAGCGTTGAAATGCCGACTAGCGGACAGCAGTACTTC
CSVEMPTSGQQYF
>TRBJ2-1|few|TRBD2|TRBV20-1
TGCAGTGCTAGAGATCTGACTAGCGGGAGAAATGAGCAGTTCTTC
CSARDLTSGRNEQFF
>TRBJ1-5|.|TRBD1|TRBV28
TGTGCCAGCAGTTTATTAGGGACAGACAATCAGCCCCAGCATTTT
CASSLLGTDNQPQHF
>TRBJ2-7|.|.|TRBV7-2
TGTGCCAGCAGCTTAGATGGGGGAAGCTCCTACGAGCAGTACTTC
CASSLDGGSSYEQYF
>TRBJ2-1|many|.|TRBV12-3/TRBV12-4
TGTGCCAGCGGGAGATCGAGAAACAATGAGCAGTTCTTC
CASGRSRNNEQFF
>TRBJ2-3|.|.|TRBV6-1
TGTGCCAGCAGTCAACAAAGGGCCACAGATACGCAGTATTTT
CASSQQRATDTQYF
>TRBJ2-2|.|TRBD1|TRBV4-3
TGCGCCAGCAGCCAAGTTACAGGGGGACGAACCGGGGAGCTGTTTTTT
CASSQVTGGRTGELFF
>TRBJ2-1|few|.|TRBV4-3
TGCGCCAGCAGCCCCGAGTTCCCGGGACGAATAGGCAATGAGCAGTTCTTC
CASSPEFPGRIGNEQFF
>TRBJ2-1|.|TRBD2|TRBV3-1
TGTGCCAGCAGACCCACTAGCGGGCCGAACAATGAGCAGTTCTTC
CASRPTSGPNNEQFF
>TRBJ2-3|few|.|TRBV2
TGTGCCAGCACCGGACAGTCAGATACGCAGTATTTT
CASTGQSDTQYF
>TRBJ2-1|many|.|TRBV20-1
TGCAGTGCGACGCCTAGGAATGAGCAGTTCTTC
CSATPRNEQFF
>TRBJ2-1|few|TRBD2|TRBV20-1
TGCAGTGCTACGGGACTAGCGGGAAAATCGGTTGAGCAGTTCTTC
CSATGLAGKSVEQFF
>TRBJ2-1|.|.|TRBV7-2
TGTGCCAGCAGCTTGGGGATTCAGAATGAGCAGTTCTTC
CASSLGIQNEQFF
>TRBJ2-3|few|.|TRBV15
TGTGCCACCAGCAGACAAGGGGCAGATACGCAGTATTTT
CATSRQGADTQYF
>TRBJ2-7|many|TRBD2|TRBV7-9
TGTGCCAGCAGCTTAGTTAGCGGGCGGACCTACGAGCAGTACTTC
CASSLVSGRTYEQYF
>TRBJ2-7|.|TRBD1|TRBV5-1
TGCGCCAGCAGCCCGGGACAGGACCTGTCCTACGAGCAGTACTTC
CASSPGQDLSYEQYF
>TRBJ1-5|few|.|TRBV12-3/TRBV12-4
TGTGCCAGCAGTCCTGGGGGGGGCTATAGCAATCAGCCCCAGCATTTT
CASSPGGGYSNQPQHF
>TRBJ2-5|.|TRBD2|TRBV28
TGTGCCAGCAATATCCGTAGCGGGAGGGGGCAAGAGACCCAGTACTTC
CASNIRSGRGQETQYF
>TRBJ1-6|many|TRBD1|TRBV12-3/TRBV12-4
TGTGCCAGCAGACAGGGACAGGGAGGTTCACCCCTCCACTTT
CASRQGQGGSPLHF
>TRBJ1-1|many|.|TRBV7-2
TGTGCCAGCAGCTTAGCATGGGGAACGTCTGTAGCTTTCTTT
CASSLAWGTSVAFF
>TRBJ2-7|many|.|TRBV6-2/TRBV6-3
TGTGCCAGCAGCCAGTTCTACGAGCAGTACTTC
CASSQFYEQYF
>TRBJ1-2|.|TRBD1|TRBV27
TGTGCCAGCAGTTTGTCGGGACAGGGCTCTCGGGGCTACACCTTC
CASSLSGQGSRGYTF
>TRBJ2-1|.|.|TRBV7-9
TGTGCCAGCAGCTTCTCCCGCCCAGAGCAGTTCTTC
CASSFSRPEQFF
>TRBJ1-5|few|.|TRBV20-1
TGCAGTGCTAGAGATCGGGGTAGTAGGGGTCAGCCCCAGCATTTT
CSARDRGSRGQPQHF
>TRBJ2-2|.|.|TRBV6-1
TGTGCCAGCAGTCCGATCGACAGGTTCCAAACCGGGGAGCTGTTTTTT
CASSPIDRFQTGELFF
>TRBJ2-4|.|.|TRBV4-3
TGCGCCAGCAGCCAAGATCTCTTCCCGGGAAGGGACCTGAAAAACATTCAGTACTTC
CASSQDLFPGRDLKNIQYF
>TRBJ1-1|few|TRBD1|TRBV28
TGTGCCAGCAGTCGTCCGGGACAGCAGAACACTGAAGCTTTCTTT
CASSRPGQQNTEAFF
>TRBJ2-7|.|.|TRBV29-1
TGCAGCGTTGTAGTGGGGGGTCTGGAGCAGTACTTC
CSVVVGGLEQYF
>TRBJ2-1|.|TRBD2|TRBV12-3/TRBV12-4
TGTGCCATCAGTTTAGATGGTCTAGCGGGAGGTAGGTCCTACAATGAGCAGTTCTTC
CAISLDGLAGGRSYNEQFF
>TRBJ2-1|few|.|TRBV11-2
TGTGCCAGCAGCTTATATTCCCTACAATTACGAATCAATGAGCAGTTCTTC
CASSLYSLQLRINEQFF
>TRBJ2-1|.|.|TRBV20-1
TGCAGTGCTAGACCGACTAGCTACAATGAGCAGTTCTTC
CSARPTSYNEQFF
>TRBJ2-2|.|.|TRBV9
TGTGCCAGCAGCGAAGGACACAGCGAGGGCACCGGGGAGCTGTTTTTT
CASSEGHSEGTGELFF
>TRBJ1-1|many|.|TRBV12-3/TRBV12-4
TGTGCCAGCAGTTTAGCCACCAGCCTTGAAGCTTTCTTT
CASSLATSLEAFF
>TRBJ2-3|.|TRBD2|TRBV5-5
TGTGCCAGCAGCTTACTAATCGGGGGGGCCACAGATACGCAGTATTTT
CASSLLIGGATDTQYF
>TRBJ2-1|.|.|TRBV4-1
TGCGCCAGCAGCCATGAACCGGGACTGAGCAATGAGCAGTTCTTC
CASSHEPGLSNEQFF
>TRBJ2-5|.|TRBD2|TRBV6-1
TGTGCCAGCAGGCTGACTAGCGGGGAGCAAGAGACCCAGTACTTC
CASRLTSGEQETQYF
>TRBJ2-4|few|TRBD2|TRBV12-3/TRBV12-4
TGTGCCAGCAGCCTGACTAGCGGGAGTGACATTCAGTACTTC
CASSLTSGSDIQYF
>TRBJ2-3|few|TRBD2|TRBV28
TGTGCCAGCAGCCCGGTCCGCTCAGCGGGGTCAGATACGCAGTATTTT
CASSPVRSAGSDTQYF
>TRBJ2-5|.|TRBD1|TRBV9
TGTGCCAGCAGCGCGACAGGGGGCAAAGAGACCCAGTACTTC
CASSATGGKETQYF
>TRBJ2-1|.|.|TRBV18
TGTGCCAGCTCAACTTTACAGGGTGGCAATGAGCAGTTCTTC
CASSTLQGGNEQFF
>TRBJ1-1|.|.|TRBV3-1
TGTGCCAGCAGCCCCCCCAGGACAAACACTGAAGCTTTCTTT
CASSPPRTNTEAFF